This TCR beta chain was identified in a study of cytomegalovirus exposure and HLA in healthy donors. Study results and limitations: The finding came from a later analysis; first-cohort TCR clusters tended to co-occur in the 130 or so validation repertoires.

The CDR3 contains 14 residues. Germline CDR1 and CDR2: SNHLY and FYNNEI. V lost 6 bases and J lost 2, with 12 bases in between. Only in-frame clones appear in the TCRdb table, and some are missing; sequencing was by immunoSEQ multiplex PCR. The profile shows roughly 110,000 clones, approximately 90% of them singletons. Points on this clone: Antigen unknown.

The chain employs TRBV2 and TRBJ2-3; TRBD2 might be the D (7 bases). Source material: PBMCs. The clonotype originates from a woman aged 18 to 35 in good health and CMV-seropositive. The CDR3 reads CASRVRGATDTQYF. The DNA of the CDR3 is TGTGCCAGCAGAGTCCGGGGGGCCACAGATACGCAGTATTTT.